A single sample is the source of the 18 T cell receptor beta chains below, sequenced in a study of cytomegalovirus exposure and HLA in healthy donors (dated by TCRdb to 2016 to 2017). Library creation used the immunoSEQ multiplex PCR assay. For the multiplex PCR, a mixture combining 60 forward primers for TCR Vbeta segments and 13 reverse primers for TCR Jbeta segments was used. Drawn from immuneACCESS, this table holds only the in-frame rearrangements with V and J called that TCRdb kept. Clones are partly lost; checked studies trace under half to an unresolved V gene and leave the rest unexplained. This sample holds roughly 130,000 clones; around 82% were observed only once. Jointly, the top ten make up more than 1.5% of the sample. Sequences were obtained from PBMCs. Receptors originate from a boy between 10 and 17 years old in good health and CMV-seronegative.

The CDR3 protein is CASSGWTGGSYEQYF. CDR3 sequence (DNA): TGTGCCAGCAGTGGCTGGACAGGTGGTTCCTACGAGCAGTACTTC. The gene calls are TRBV6-5 and TRBJ2-7, with 7 positions matching TRBD1. The CDR3 sequence is 15 residues long. J lost 1 base, V lost 5 bases, and 8 bases had no gene match. The germline V gene has CDR1 MNHEY and CDR2 SVGAGI.

CDR3 coding DNA: TGTGCCAGCAGTTCCGATCAGGCGTATGGCTACACCTTC. This sequence encodes CASSSDQAYGYTF. The chain is built from TRBV11-2 and TRBJ1-2; D unclear. V was pared by 6 bases and J by 5 bases, with 13 bases between. The CDR3 contains 13 residues. CDR1 is SGHAT, CDR2 FQNNGV, per germline.

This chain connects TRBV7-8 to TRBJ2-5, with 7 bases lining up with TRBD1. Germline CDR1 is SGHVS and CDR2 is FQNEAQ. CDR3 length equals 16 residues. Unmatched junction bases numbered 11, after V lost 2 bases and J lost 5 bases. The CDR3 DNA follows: TGTGCCAGCAGCTTATTAGTTGAGGGGGCCGGGGAGACCCAGTACTTC. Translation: CASSLLVEGAGETQYF.

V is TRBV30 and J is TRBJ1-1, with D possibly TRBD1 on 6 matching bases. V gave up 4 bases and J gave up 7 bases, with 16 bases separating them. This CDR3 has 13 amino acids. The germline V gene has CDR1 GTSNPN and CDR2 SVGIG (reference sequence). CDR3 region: CAWKRGGDIEAFF. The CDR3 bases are TGTGCCTGGAAAAGGGGTGGGGACATTGAAGCTTTCTTT.

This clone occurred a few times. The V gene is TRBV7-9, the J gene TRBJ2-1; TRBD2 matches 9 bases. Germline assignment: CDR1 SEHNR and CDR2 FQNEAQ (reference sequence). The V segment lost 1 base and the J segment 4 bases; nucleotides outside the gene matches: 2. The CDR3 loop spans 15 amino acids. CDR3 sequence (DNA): TGTGCCAGCAGCTTAGGACTAGCGGTTTACAATGAGCAGTTCTTC. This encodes CASSLGLAVYNEQFF.

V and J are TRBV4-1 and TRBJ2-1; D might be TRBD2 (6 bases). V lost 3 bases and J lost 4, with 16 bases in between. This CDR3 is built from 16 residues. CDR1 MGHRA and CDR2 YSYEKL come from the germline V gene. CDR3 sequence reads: CASSQFNSGAYNEQFF. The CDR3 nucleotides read TGCGCCAGCAGCCAGTTTAATAGCGGAGCTTACAATGAGCAGTTCTTC.

In DNA form, the CDR3 reads TGTGCCAGCAGCTTGGCTGTTTTAGGGGGCAGGAATTCACCCCTCCACTTT. Its protein product is CASSLAVLGGRNSPLHF. The genes are TRBV5-6 and TRBJ1-6, with TRBD1 matching over 7 bases. The CDR3 consists of 17 residues. Germline lookup yields CDR1 SGHDT and CDR2 YYEEEE. After removal of 0 bases from V and 7 bases from J, the junction contained 10 bases not matched to a gene.

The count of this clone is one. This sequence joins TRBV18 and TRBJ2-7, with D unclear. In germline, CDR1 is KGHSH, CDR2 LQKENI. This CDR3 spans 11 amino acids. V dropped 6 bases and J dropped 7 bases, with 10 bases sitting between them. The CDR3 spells CASSLDTEQYF. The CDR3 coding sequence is TGTGCCAGCTCCCTCGACACGGAGCAGTACTTC.

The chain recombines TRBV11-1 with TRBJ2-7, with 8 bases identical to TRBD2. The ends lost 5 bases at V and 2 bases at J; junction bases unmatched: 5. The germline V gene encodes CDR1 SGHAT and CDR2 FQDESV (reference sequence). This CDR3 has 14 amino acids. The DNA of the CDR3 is TGTGCCAGCAGCCTCCGGGGGGGAACCTACGAGCAGTACTTC. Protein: CASSLRGGTYEQYF.

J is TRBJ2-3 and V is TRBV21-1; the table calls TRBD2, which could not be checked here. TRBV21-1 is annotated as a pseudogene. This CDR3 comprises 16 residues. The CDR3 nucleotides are TGTGCCAGCAGCAAAGTGGATAGCGGGAGGACAGATACGCAGTATTTT. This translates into CASSKVDSGRTDTQYF.

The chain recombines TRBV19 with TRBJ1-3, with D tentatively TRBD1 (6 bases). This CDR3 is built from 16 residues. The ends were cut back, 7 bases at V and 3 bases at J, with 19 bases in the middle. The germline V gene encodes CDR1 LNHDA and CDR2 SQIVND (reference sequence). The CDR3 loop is CASTPSGQPFGNTIYF. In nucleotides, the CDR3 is TGTGCCAGTACTCCGTCGGGACAACCGTTTGGAAACACCATATATTTT.

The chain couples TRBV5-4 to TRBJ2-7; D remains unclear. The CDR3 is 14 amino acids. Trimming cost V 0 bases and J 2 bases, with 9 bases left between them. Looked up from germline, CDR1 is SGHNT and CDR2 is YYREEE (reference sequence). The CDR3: CASSLESVTYEQYF. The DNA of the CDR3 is TGTGCCAGCAGCTTGGAGTCAGTTACCTACGAGCAGTACTTC.

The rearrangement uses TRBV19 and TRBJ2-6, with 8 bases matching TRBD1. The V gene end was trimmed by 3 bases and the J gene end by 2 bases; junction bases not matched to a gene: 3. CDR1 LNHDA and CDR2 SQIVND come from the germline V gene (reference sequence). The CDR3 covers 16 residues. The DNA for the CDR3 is TGTGCCAGTAGTATCGACAGGGGAACTGGGGCCAACGTCCTGACTTTC. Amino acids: CASSIDRGTGANVLTF.

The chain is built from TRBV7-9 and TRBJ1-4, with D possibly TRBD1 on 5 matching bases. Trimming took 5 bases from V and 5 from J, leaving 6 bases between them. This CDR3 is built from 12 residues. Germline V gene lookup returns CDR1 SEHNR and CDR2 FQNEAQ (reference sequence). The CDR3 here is CASSQGNEKLFF. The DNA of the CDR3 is TGTGCCAGCAGCCAGGGAAATGAAAAACTGTTTTTT.

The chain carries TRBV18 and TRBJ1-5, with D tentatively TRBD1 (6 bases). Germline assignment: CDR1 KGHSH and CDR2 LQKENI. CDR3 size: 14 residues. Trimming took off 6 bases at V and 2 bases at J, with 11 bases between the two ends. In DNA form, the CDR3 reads TGTGCCAGCTCCCGGTCAGGGGGCAATCAGCCCCAGCATTTT. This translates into CASSRSGGNQPQHF.

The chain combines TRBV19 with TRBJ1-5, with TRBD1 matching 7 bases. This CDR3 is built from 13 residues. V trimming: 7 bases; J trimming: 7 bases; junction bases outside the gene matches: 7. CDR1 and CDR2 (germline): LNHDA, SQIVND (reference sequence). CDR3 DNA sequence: TGTGCCAGTACCGTGACAGGGAAACAGCCCCAGCATTTT. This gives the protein CASTVTGKQPQHF.

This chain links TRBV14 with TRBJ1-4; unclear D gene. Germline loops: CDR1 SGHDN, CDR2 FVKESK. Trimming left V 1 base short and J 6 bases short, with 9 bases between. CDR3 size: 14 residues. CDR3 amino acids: CASSQGGHDEKLFF. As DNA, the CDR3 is TGTGCCAGCAGCCAAGGAGGGCATGATGAAAAACTGTTTTTT.

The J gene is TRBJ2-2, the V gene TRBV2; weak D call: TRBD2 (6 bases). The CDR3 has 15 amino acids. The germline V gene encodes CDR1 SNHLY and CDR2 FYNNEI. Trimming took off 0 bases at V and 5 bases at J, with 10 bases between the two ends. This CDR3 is CASSEALAGTGELFF. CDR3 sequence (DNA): TGTGCCAGCAGTGAAGCGCTTGCGGGGACCGGGGAGCTGTTTTTT.